A single sample gave rise to the 10 T cell receptor beta chains below, sequenced in a study of shared clonotypes between healthy human individuals. The assay was immunoSEQ multiplex PCR, and TCRdb's table has in-frame clones only and misses some. Found here are fewer than 2.5 million clones, more than 85% of them singletons; the top ten hold 0.35% to 0.45%. The specimen was naive CD4+ T cells from PBMCs. The subset here: CD45RA+ positively selected. The receptor set was obtained from a man aged 18 to 30 in good health. Some clones in this sample may be carry-over from other donors' samples.

The rearrangement links TRBV6-6 to TRBJ2-2, with TRBD2 as a possible D gene (5 bases). Germline lookup yields CDR1 MNHNY and CDR2 SVGAGI (reference sequence). The V end lost 6 bases, the J end lost 7 bases, and 21 bases lay between the germline ends. This CDR3 has 16 residues. In DNA, the CDR3 is TGTGCCAGCAGCCCCCTTGGAGGATTGTGGGTCGGGGAGCTGTTTTTT. Its translation: CASSPLGGLWVGELFF.

This clone has just one count. The chain combines TRBV28 with TRBJ2-7; D is unresolved. The V and J ends lost 7 bases and 3 bases respectively, with 13 bases between them. The length of the CDR3 is 13 residues. Germline assignment: CDR1 MDHEN and CDR2 SYDVKM. The CDR3 spells CASTLGPYYEQYF. CDR3 in DNA: TGTGCCAGCACCTTGGGCCCATACTACGAGCAGTACTTC. The full variable domain, with the rest looked up from reference TRBV28 and TRBJ2-7, is DVKVTQSSRYLVKRTGEKVFLECVQDMDHENMFWYRQDPGLGLRLIYFSYDVKMKEKGDIPEGYSVSREKKERFSLILESASTNQTSMYLCASTLGPYYEQYFGPGTRLTVT.

The V call is TRBV7-9, the J call TRBJ2-1, with D uncertain. The V end lost 3 bases, the J end lost 7 bases, and 7 bases lay between the germline ends. Looked up from germline, CDR1 is SEHNR and CDR2 is FQNEAQ (reference sequence). This CDR3 comprises 12 residues. CDR3 residues: CASSLSRNEQFF. The CDR3 nucleotides read TGTGCCAGCAGCTTGAGTAGGAATGAGCAGTTCTTC.

The chain recombines TRBV2 with TRBJ2-7, with 8 positions matching TRBD1. The CDR3 sequence is 14 residues long. J gave up 3 bases and V 1 base, and 2 bases lay outside the gene matches. Germline CDR1 SNHLY, CDR2 FYNNEI. CDR3 sequence: CASSEEQGGYEQYF. The CDR3 DNA reads TGTGCCAGCAGTGAAGAACAGGGGGGCTACGAGCAGTACTTC.

The rearrangement links TRBV14 to TRBJ2-7, with D perhaps being TRBD1 or TRBD2 (5 bases each). Germline CDR1 SGHDN, CDR2 FVKESK. V dropped 0 bases and J dropped 3 bases, with 33 bases sitting between them. CDR3 length: 22 amino acids. The CDR3 nucleotides read TGTGCCAGCAGCCAAGAGCTTTCCAGCCCGGGACCCTCAGGTTTAGGTCGCTACGAGCAGTACTTC. Translated, it gives CASSQELSSPGPSGLGRYEQYF.

The chain carries TRBV27 and TRBJ1-1; D is unclear. V gave up 3 bases and J gave up 0 bases, with 11 bases separating them. The CDR3 consists of 15 residues. Germline lookup yields CDR1 MNHEY and CDR2 SMNVEV (reference sequence). CDR3 sequence reads: CASSLKGPLNTEAFF. The DNA of the CDR3 is TGTGCCAGCAGTTTGAAGGGCCCCCTGAACACTGAAGCTTTCTTT.

V and J are TRBV5-6 and TRBJ2-2, with TRBD2 matching 10 bases. V was pared by 4 bases and J by 8 bases, with 14 bases of the junction left unmatched. The CDR3 sequence is 17 residues long. The germline V gene encodes CDR1 SGHDT and CDR2 YYEEEE. CDR3 residues: CASSQTGTSVQGGELFF. CDR3 DNA: TGTGCCAGCAGCCAAACCGGGACTAGCGTCCAAGGTGGGGAGCTGTTTTTT. Full variable domain (missing parts from reference TRBV5-6 and TRBJ2-2): DAGVTQSPTHLIKTRGQQVTLRCSPKSGHDTVSWYQQALGQGPQFIFQYYEEEERQRGNFPDRFSGHQFPNYSSELNVNALLLGDSALYLCASSQTGTSVQGGELFFGEGSRLTVL.

The rearrangement uses TRBV7-2 and TRBJ2-3; D is possibly TRBD1 (6 bases). Germline loops: CDR1 SGHTA, CDR2 FQGNSA. The length of the CDR3 is 15 residues. V gave up 5 bases and J gave up 4 bases, with 16 bases separating them. The CDR3 sequence: CASSQLGAVADTQYF. The CDR3 nucleotides are TGTGCCAGCAGCCAGTTGGGGGCAGTAGCAGATACGCAGTATTTT.

The chain carries TRBV28 and TRBJ2-7, with no clear D. Germline CDR1 reads MDHEN; CDR2 reads SYDVKM. This CDR3 is 14 amino acids long. Trimming cost V 2 bases and J 0 bases, with 8 bases left between them. The CDR3 sequence: CASSLVPGSYEQYF. As DNA, the CDR3 is TGTGCCAGCAGTTTAGTCCCGGGCTCCTACGAGCAGTACTTC.

As for this clone: Other nucleotide sequences in the sample specify the same CDR3. J is TRBJ1-2 and V is TRBV6-1; D gene unclear. Germline V gene sequence: CDR1 MNHNS, CDR2 SASEGT. Trimming left V 3 bases short and J 0 bases short, with 2 bases between. The CDR3 length is 12 residues. The CDR3 region has the DNA TGTGCCAGCAGTGACCCTAACTATGGCTACACCTTC. It encodes CASSDPNYGYTF.